Ten or more counts support the clone carrying this T cell receptor beta chain. This sample was taken from a study of T cells in Graves' hyperthyroidism and ophthalmopathy. This CDR3 has 17 residues. Trimming cost V 6 bases and J 4 bases, with 24 bases left between them. RNA transcripts provided the source from which TCR beta CDR3 regions were amplified. The HTBI primer set was used in a first-round RT-PCR of the TCR CDR3. Each CDR3 protein is one row after TCRdb ran MiXCR on the multiplex PCR reads. The table has approximately 400,000 distinct CDR3 sequences, 15% to 17% seen once; the top ten hold about 27%.

The chain employs TRBV12-3 or TRBV12-4 and TRBJ1-1; tentatively, D is TRBD1 (6 bases). The sequenced sample was blood. The TCR comes from a woman aged 18-30 years with Graves' hyperthyroidism that later progressed to Graves' ophthalmopathy. CDR3 coding DNA: TGTGCCAGCAGCAAGGGACGGATGAGGGGGAGGGTCACTGAAGCTTTCTTT. Encoded protein: CASSKGRMRGRVTEAFF.